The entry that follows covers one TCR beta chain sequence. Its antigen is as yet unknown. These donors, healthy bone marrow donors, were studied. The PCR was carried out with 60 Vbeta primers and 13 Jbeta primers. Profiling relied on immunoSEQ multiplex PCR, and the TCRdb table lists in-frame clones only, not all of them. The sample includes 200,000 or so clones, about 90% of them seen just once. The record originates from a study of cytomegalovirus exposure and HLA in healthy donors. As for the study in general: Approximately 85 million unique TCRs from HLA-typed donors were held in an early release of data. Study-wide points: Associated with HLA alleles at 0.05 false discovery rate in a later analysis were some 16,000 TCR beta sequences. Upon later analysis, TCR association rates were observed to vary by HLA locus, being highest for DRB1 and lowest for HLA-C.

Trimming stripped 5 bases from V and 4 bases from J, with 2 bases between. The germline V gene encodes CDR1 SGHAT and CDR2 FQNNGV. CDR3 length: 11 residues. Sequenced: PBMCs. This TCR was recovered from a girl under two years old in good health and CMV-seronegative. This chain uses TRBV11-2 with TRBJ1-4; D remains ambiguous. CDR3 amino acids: CASSRNEKLFF. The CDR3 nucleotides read TGTGCCAGCAGCCGTAATGAAAAACTGTTTTTT.